This T cell receptor beta chain was sequenced in a study of cytomegalovirus exposure and HLA in healthy donors. PCR employed 60 Vbeta and 13 Jbeta primers. The method was immunoSEQ multiplex PCR; TCRdb's version includes in-frame clones alone and lacks a portion of them. The sample lists about 150,000 clones; 60% to 85% were seen once. V was clipped by 6 bases and J by 10 bases, with 16 bases between them. The CDR3 spans 14 residues. Germline V gene lookup returns CDR1 MNHEY and CDR2 SMNVEV (reference sequence). This clone was counted once. The chain employs TRBV27 and TRBJ1-6, with unresolved D. The source material was PBMCs. This TCR was recovered from a woman in her thirties or forties in good health and CMV-seronegative. CDR3 sequence (DNA): TGTGCCAGCAGCGCAGAGGGTAAACACTCACCCCTCCACTTT. Protein product: CASSAEGKHSPLHF.